This TCR beta chain was sequenced for a study of blood T cell repertoires in COVID-19. About the research overall: COVID-19 samples from acute and convalescent phases originated in the United States, Italy and Spain. Sources were T cells, B-cell-depleted T cells, or PBMCs; the material itself was cDNA or gDNA.

This clone came up once. Source study methods: Reference gene primer amplification gave estimated nucleated cell counts. The protocol was immunoSEQ multiplex PCR, while the TCRdb copy is restricted to in-frame clones and leaves out a portion. The DNA was the basis for D and trimming; V, J and clone size are from that table. The profile shows fewer than 250,000 clones, around 81% of them singletons. CDR3 length equals 16 residues. The specimen was peripheral blood. This TCR was sampled from a woman between 55 and 75 years old with active or convalescent COVID-19. This rearrangement joins TRBV21-1 to TRBJ2-1; whether TRBD2, the table's D call, matches the DNA was not checked. TRBV21-1 is given as a pseudogene. CDR3 coding DNA: TGTGCCAGCAGCAAAGGTCCCGGGGGGGCTTACAATGAGCAGTTCTTC. This codes for CASSKGPGGAYNEQFF.